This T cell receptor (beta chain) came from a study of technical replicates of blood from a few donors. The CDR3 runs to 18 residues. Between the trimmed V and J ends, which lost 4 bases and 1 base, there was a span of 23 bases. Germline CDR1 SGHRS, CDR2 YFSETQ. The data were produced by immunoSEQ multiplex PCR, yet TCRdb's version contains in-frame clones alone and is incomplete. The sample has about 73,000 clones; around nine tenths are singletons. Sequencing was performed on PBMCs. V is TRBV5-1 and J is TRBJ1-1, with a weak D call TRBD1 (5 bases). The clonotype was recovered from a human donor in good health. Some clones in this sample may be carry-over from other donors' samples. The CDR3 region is CASSLRNRGGRGNTEAFF. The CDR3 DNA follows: TGCGCCAGCAGCCTCCGAAACCGGGGGGGAAGAGGGAACACTGAAGCTTTCTTT.